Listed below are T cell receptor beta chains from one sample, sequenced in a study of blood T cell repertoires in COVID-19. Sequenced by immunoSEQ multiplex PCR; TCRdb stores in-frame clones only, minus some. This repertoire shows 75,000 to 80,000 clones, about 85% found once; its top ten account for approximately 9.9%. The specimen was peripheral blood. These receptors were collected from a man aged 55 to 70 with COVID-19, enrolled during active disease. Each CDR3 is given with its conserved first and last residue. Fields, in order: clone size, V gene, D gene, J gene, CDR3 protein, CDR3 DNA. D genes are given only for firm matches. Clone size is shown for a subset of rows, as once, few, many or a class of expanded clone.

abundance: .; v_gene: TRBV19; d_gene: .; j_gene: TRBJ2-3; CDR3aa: CASSIDSGADTQYF; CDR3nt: TGTGCCAGTAGTATAGATTCAGGGGCTGATACGCAGTATTTT
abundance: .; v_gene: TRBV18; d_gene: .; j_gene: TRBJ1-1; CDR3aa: CASSLADRPNTEAFF; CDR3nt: TGTGCCAGCTCACTTGCCGACAGGCCGAACACTGAAGCTTTCTTT
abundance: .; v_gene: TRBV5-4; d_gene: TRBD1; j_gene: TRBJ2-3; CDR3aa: CASSLGQGAMTDTQYF; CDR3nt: TGTGCCAGCAGCTTGGGACAGGGGGCGATGACAGATACGCAGTATTTT
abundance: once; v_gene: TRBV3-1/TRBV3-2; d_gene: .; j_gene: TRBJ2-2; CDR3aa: CASSHTFLGSENTGELFF; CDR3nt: TGTGCCAGCAGCCATACTTTCCTGGGTAGCGAGAACACCGGGGAGCTGTTTTTT
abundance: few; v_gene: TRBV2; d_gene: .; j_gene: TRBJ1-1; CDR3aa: CASSDSFLSGKTEAFF; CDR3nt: TGTGCCAGCAGTGATTCATTTCTGTCGGGGAAGACTGAAGCTTTCTTT
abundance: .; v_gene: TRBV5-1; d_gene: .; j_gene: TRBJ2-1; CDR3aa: CASSPAGTTAGNEQFF; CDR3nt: TGCGCCAGCAGCCCAGCCGGGACCACAGCGGGCAATGAGCAGTTCTTC
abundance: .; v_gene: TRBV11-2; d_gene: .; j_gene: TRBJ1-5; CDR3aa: CASSLGWGTGNQPQHF; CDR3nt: TGTGCCAGCAGCTTAGGGTGGGGTACGGGGAATCAGCCCCAGCATTTT
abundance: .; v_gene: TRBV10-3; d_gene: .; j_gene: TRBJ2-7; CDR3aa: CAISDNPRGASSDEQYF; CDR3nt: TGTGCCATCAGTGATAACCCCCGGGGGGCCTCAAGTGACGAGCAGTACTTC
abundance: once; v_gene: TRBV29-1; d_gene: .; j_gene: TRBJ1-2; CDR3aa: CSVEDRVGYGYTF; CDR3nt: TGCAGCGTTGAAGACAGGGTTGGCTATGGCTACACCTTC
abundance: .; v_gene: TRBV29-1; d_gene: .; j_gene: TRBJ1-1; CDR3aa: CSVASGRANTEAFF; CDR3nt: TGCAGCGTTGCTTCGGGGAGGGCAAACACTGAAGCTTTCTTT
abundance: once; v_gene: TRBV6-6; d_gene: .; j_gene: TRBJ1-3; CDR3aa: CASSRTWGPGTGNTIYF; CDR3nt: TGTGCCAGCAGTCGGACTTGGGGCCCAGGAACTGGAAACACCATATATTTT
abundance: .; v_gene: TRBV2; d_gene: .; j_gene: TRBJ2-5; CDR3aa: CASRETIRSETQYF; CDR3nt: TGTGCCAGCAGGGAGACCATTCGCTCGGAGACCCAGTACTTC
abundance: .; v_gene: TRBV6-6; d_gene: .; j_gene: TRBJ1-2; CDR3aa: CASSYSAYDYGYTF; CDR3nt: TGTGCCAGCAGTTACTCGGCTTATGACTATGGCTACACCTTC
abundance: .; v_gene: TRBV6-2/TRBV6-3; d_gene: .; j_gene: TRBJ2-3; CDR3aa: CASSKGVKQYF; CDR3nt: TGTGCCAGCAGTAAAGGAGTAAAGCAGTATTTT
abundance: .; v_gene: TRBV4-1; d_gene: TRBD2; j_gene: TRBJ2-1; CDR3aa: CASSQGPSGTVYNEQFF; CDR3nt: TGCGCCAGCAGCCAAGGCCCTAGCGGGACGGTTTACAATGAGCAGTTCTTC
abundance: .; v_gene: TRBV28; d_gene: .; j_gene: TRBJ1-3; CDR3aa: CASSLLGTKGNTIYF; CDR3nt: TGTGCCAGCAGTTTATTAGGGACAAAGGGAAACACCATATATTTT
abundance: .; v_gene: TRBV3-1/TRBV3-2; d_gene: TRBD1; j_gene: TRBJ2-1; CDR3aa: CASSQATGGEQFF; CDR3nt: TGTGCCAGCAGCCAAGCGACAGGGGGCGAGCAGTTCTTC
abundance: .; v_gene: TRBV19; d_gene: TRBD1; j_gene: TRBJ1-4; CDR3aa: CASSIKGQGAANEKLFF; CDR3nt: TGTGCCAGTAGTATTAAGGGACAGGGGGCTGCTAATGAAAAACTGTTTTTT
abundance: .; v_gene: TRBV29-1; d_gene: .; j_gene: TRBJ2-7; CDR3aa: CSGERRVGYEQYF; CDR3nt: TGCAGCGGCGAGCGGCGGGTGGGGTACGAGCAGTACTTC
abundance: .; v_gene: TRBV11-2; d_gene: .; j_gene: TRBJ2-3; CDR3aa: CASSFRGADTQYF; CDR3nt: TGTGCCAGCAGCTTCAGGGGTGCAGATACGCAGTATTTT
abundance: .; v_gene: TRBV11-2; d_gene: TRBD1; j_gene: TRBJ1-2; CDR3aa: CASSWDRGESGYTF; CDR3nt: TGTGCCAGCAGCTGGGACAGGGGGGAGAGCGGCTACACCTTC
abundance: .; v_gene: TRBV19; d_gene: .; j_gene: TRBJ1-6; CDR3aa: CASRMTTVVRAGDSPLHF; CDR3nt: TGTGCCAGCCGCATGACGACAGTCGTTCGTGCCGGCGATTCACCCCTCCACTTT
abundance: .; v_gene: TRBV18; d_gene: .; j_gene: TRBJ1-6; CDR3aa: CASSDTQGRNSPLHF; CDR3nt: TGTGCCAGCTCAGATACTCAGGGTCGGAATTCACCCCTCCACTTT
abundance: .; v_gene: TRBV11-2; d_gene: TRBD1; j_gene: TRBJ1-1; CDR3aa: CASSFGTGGTEAFF; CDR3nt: TGTGCCAGCAGCTTTGGGACAGGGGGCACTGAAGCTTTCTTT
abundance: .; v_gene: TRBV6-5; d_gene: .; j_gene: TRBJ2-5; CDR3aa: CASSGSGFGETQYF; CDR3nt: TGTGCCAGCAGCGGATCGGGGTTTGGCGAGACCCAGTACTTC
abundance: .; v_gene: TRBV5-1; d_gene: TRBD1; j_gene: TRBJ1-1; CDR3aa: CASSSSTGYAFF; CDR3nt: TGCGCCAGCAGCTCGTCGACAGGGTATGCTTTCTTT
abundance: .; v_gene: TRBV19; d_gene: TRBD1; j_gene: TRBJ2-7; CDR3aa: CASSPSTGVTYEQYF; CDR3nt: TGTGCCAGTAGTCCCTCGACAGGGGTTACCTACGAGCAGTACTTC
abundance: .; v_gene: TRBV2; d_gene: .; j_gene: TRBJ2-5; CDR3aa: CASSVGGFQETQYF; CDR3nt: TGTGCCAGCAGTGTAGGCGGCTTCCAAGAGACCCAGTACTTC
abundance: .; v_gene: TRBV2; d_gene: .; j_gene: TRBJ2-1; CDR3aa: CASHTPRYSYNEQFF; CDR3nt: TGTGCCAGCCATACGCCGAGGTACTCCTACAATGAGCAGTTCTTC
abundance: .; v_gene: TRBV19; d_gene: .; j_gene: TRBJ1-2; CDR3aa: CASRPGETRIGRGYTF; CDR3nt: TGTGCCAGTAGACCCGGGGAAACAAGAATAGGTAGAGGCTACACCTTC